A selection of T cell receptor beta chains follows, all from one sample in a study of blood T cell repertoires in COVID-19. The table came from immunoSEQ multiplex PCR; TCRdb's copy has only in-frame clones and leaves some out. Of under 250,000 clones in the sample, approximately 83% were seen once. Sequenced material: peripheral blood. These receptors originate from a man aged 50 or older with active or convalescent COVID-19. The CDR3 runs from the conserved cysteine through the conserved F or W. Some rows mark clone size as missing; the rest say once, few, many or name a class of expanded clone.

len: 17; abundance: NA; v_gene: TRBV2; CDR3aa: CASSEITGTGNNSPLHF
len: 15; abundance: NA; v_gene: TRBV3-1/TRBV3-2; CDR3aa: CASSFDRGHNQPQHF
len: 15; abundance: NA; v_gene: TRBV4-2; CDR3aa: CASSQDLDSLAEQYF
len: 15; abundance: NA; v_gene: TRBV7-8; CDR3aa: CASSRTGTGPETQYF
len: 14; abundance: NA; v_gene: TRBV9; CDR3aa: CASSVAQGAYGYTF
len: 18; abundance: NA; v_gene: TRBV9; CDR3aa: CASSPRPQAGGSTDTQYF
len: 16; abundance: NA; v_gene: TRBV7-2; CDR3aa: CASSLDTSGGVETQYF
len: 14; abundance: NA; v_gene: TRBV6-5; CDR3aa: CASSEDATNEKLFF
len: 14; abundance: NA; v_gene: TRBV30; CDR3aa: CAWSRAGGTDTQYF
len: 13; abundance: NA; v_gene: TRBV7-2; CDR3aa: CASSSLIQETQYF
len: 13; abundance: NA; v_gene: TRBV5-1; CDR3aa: CASSVDRGTEAFF
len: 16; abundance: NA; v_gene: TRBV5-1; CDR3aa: CASSLEGQGNNSPLHF
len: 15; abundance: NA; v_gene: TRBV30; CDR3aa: CAWSSRGTTNSPLHF
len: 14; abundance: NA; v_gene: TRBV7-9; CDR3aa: CASSLGQGWETQYF
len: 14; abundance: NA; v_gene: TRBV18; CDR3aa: CASSPERQSYEQYF
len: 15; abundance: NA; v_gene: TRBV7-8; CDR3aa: CASSLAWQRNTEAFF
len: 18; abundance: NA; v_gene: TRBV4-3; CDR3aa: CASSQYLSKQGSTGELFF
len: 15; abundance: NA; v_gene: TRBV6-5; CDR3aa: CASSYWPGGGSEAFF
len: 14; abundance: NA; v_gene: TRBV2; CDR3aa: CASSENGLAGTQFF
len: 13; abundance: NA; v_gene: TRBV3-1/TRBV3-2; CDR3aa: CASSQDLEYGYTF
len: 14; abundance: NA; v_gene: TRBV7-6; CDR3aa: CASSPGTSFGLQYF
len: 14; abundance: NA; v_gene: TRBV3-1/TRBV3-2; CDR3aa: CASSQWLSDTEAFF
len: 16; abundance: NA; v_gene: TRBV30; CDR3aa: CAWSVSSRQSNSPLHF
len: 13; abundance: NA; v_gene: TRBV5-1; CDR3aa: CASRPAGENEAFF
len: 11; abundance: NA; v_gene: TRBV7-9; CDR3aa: CASSLEAEAFF
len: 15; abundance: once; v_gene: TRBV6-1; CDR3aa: CASSESVILGVKLFF
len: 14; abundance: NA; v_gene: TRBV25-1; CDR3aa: CASSEPGVNTEAFF
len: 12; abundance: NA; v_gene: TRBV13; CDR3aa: CASSSRVRELFF
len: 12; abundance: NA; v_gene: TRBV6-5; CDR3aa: CASSPGGSPLHF
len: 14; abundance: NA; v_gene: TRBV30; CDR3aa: CAWSARGWESPLHF
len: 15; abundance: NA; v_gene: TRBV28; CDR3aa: CASSLYSLGNEKLFF
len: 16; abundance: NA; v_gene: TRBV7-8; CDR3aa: CASSLVLGAGNTEAFF
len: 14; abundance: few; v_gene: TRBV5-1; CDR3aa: CASSFGQGMETQYF
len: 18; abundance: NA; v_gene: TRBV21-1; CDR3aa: CASSKRDSGGKGAYGYTF
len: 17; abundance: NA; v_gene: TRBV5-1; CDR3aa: CASSLGTTQGAVFGYTF
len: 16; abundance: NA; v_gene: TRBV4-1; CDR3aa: CASSHALKAGVETQYF
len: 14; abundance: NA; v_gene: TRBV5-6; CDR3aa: CASSLIRRRSPLHF
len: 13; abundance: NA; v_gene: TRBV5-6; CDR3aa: CASSSPGYYGYTF
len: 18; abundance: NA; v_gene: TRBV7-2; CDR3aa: CASSLALAGGWVQETQYF
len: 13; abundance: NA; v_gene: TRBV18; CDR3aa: CASSSHRGNEQFF
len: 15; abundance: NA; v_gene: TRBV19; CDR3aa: CASSIGGLGNQPQHF
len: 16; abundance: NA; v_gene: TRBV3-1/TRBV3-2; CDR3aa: CASSRDIGSYNSPLHF
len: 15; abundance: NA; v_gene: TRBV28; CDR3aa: CASSSLAGVDYEQYF
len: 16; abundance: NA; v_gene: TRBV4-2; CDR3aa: CASSQAHDSEAYGYTF
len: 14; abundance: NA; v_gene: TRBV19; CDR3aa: CASSIPGTGYEQYF
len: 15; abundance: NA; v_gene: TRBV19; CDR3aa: CASSIDREVNTEAFF